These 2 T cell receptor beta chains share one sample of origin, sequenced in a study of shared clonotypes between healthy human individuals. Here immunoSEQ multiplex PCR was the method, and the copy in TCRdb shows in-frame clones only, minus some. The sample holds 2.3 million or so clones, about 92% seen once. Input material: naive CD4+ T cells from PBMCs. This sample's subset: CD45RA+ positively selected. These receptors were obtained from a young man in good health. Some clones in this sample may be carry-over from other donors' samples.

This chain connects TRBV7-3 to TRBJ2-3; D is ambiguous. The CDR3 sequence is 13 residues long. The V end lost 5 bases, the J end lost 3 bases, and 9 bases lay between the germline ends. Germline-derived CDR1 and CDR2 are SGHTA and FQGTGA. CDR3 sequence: CASSLDETDTQYF. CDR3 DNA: TGTGCCAGCAGCCTGGACGAGACAGATACGCAGTATTTT. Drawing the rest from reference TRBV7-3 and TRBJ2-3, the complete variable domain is GAGVSQTPSNKVTEKGKYVELRCDPISGHTALYWYRQSLGQGPEFLIYFQGTGAADDSGLPNDRFFAVRPEGSVSTLKIQRTERGDSAVYLCASSLDETDTQYFGPGTRLTVL.

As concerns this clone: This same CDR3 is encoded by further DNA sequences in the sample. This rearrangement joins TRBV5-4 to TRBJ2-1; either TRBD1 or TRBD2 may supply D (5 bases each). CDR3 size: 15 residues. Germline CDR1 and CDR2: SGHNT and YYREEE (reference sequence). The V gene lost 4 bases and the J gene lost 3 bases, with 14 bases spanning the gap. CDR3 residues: CASSPGGGSYNEQFF. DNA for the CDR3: TGTGCCAGCAGCCCTGGTGGGGGAAGCTACAATGAGCAGTTCTTC.